This record covers a single T cell receptor (beta chain). Its antigen is not identified. It may be a read error: a sequence one base away is much more abundant. TCRdb ran MiXCR on the reads and lists one entry per CDR3 protein. This table has approximately 910,000 distinct CDR3 sequences, roughly 30% appearing once. The germline V gene has CDR1 SGHDT and CDR2 YYEEEE. The CDR3 has 11 amino acids. The V and J ends lost 4 bases and 4 bases respectively, with 5 bases between them. The sample belongs to a study of T cell repertoires in cytomegalovirus infection. Background on the study: HLA-C-restricted CMV epitopes, recently identified, and well-studied HLA-B-restricted ones were used by the study. Public TCR beta signatures marked donors with CMV infection and the matching HLA. Whole-study results and caveats: HLA-C-restricted, CMV-specific TCR beta clonotypes were dominant ex vivo.

This chain connects TRBV5-6 to TRBJ1-2; D is unresolved. Sequenced material: cultured CD8+ T cells from PBMCs, taken from culture after CMV antigen stimulation. The TCR comes from a human donor in good health (CMV status not recorded). Some clones in this sample may be carry-over from other donors' samples. CDR3 residues: CASSAAYGYTF. In nucleotides, the CDR3 is TGTGCCAGCAGCGCGGCCTATGGCTACACCTTC.